The present TCR beta chain was sequenced within a study of T-cell reconstitution after alpha-beta-depleted transplantation in children (dated by TCRdb to 2016 to 2018). General notes on the study: Using TCR repertoire profiling, the study quantitatively followed how T-cell immune reconstitution unfolded in children after TCRalphabeta/CD19-depleted allogeneic hematopoietic cell transplantation.

The table lists this clonotype with a few counts. Its antigen is not yet known. It has no much larger one-base neighbor in the sample; base qualities were not kept. Receptor amplification or capture employed PCR. This sample was sequenced with an Illumina HiSeq 2500. TCR library preparation used molecular barcoding, with unique molecular identifiers applied to normalize quantification of the TCRbeta repertoire. TCRdb trimmed public reads at Q25 via fastp, called clones via MiXCR and kept in-frame beta chains. Rows with a matching CDR3 protein are joined into one entry that keeps the most common DNA and genes. Across this sample there are just over 350,000 distinct CDR3 sequences, with 13% seen only once. The ten biggest clones cover over 3.5% of the sample. From the germline V gene, CDR1 is SGDLS and CDR2 is YYNGEE. V is trimmed back by 4 bases and J by 4 bases, and the junction contains 7 bases that no gene match accounts for. Inclusive of the bounding cysteine and phenylalanine, the CDR3 is 14 residues long. Kept here is only the CDR3 DNA, which spans 42 bases and is read in frame from base 1.

The material was PBMCs, obtained from the stem cell graft. Rearrangement joined TRBV9 to TRBJ2-7; TRBD1 matches 8 bases in the middle. The sequence was obtained from a human donor who donated a stem cell graft to a child with Fanconi anemia. The CDR3 region has the sequence CASSPGTGFYEQYF. The DNA sequence is TGTGCCAGCAGCCCCGGGACAGGCTTTTACGAGCAGTACTTC.